These T cell receptor beta chains were read from a single sample in a study of control samples from healthy donors and cancer patients. The protocol was immunoSEQ multiplex PCR, while the TCRdb copy is restricted to in-frame clones and leaves out a portion. The sample carries 180,000 or so clones, 93% recorded once. Sample: blood. These receptors were collected from a woman aged 60 to 75 in good health. Both conserved end residues are part of each CDR3. The D gene is left open where the match is weak. Clone size appears in some rows only: once, few, many, or a class for an expanded clone.

TRBJ1-1 16 TRBD1 TRBV7-9 - TGTGCCAGCAGCCCAAGACAGGGTCTAGTGGCAACTGAAGCTTTCTTT CASSPRQGLVATEAFF
TRBJ2-1 16 TRBD2 TRBV3-1/TRBV3-2 - TGTGCCAGCAGCCAACGAACTAGCGGGGGAGATCCTGAGCAGTTCTTC CASSQRTSGGDPEQFF
TRBJ1-1 16 - TRBV19 - TGTGCCAGTAGTATAACCGCAGTTACTATGAACACTGAAGCTTTCTTT CASSITAVTMNTEAFF
TRBJ2-3 17 - TRBV14 - TGTGCCAGCAGCCGAAGCCGGGATGGGGCCGGCACAGATACGCAGTATTTT CASSRSRDGAGTDTQYF
TRBJ1-1 16 - TRBV19 - TGTGCCAGTCGCCAAGGGCCCCTAAGAGGGAACACTGAAGCTTTCTTT CASRQGPLRGNTEAFF
TRBJ2-2 16 TRBD2 TRBV5-6 - TGTGCCAGCAGCTTGGGGACTAGCGGGGAGGGCGGGGAGCTGTTTTTT CASSLGTSGEGGELFF
TRBJ2-5 11 - TRBV20-1 - TGCAGTGCTAACGGTCAAGAGACCCAGTACTTC CSANGQETQYF
TRBJ2-3 15 TRBD2 TRBV3-1/TRBV3-2 - TGTGCCAGCAGCCACCTAGCGGGGGGCACAGATACGCAGTATTTT CASSHLAGGTDTQYF
TRBJ2-5 10 - TRBV10-3 - TGTGCCATTGGGACAGAGACCCAGTACTTC CAIGTETQYF
TRBJ1-4 15 - TRBV7-6 - TGTGCCAGCAGCTTAGGGACTGCAACTAATGAAAAACTGTTTTTT CASSLGTATNEKLFF
TRBJ1-1 14 - TRBV7-9 - TGTGCCAGCAGCTTATATCAGGGGCACATTGAAGCTTTCTTT CASSLYQGHIEAFF
TRBJ2-7 13 - TRBV18 - TGTGCCAGCTCACAAGACAGGTTCGCCGAGCAGTACTTC CASSQDRFAEQYF
TRBJ1-1 11 - TRBV25-1 - TGTGCCAGCGGACGGGACTACACACGTATCTTT CASGRDYTRIF
TRBJ1-1 14 - TRBV7-9 once TGTGCCAGCAGCTACCCTGGGACAATGGTGGCAGCTTTCTTT CASSYPGTMVAAFF
TRBJ1-3 15 TRBD1 TRBV5-8 - TGTGCCAGCAGCAGGGACAGGCTTGTTGGAAACACCATATATTTT CASSRDRLVGNTIYF
TRBJ2-1 16 - TRBV3-1/TRBV3-2 few TGTGCCAGCAGCTTTGGGGGCGCCGGACTATCCAAATCCAAGTTCTTC CASSFGGAGLSKSKFF
TRBJ2-5 12 - TRBV5-1 - TGCGCCAGCAGCTTAAACGACGAGACCCAGTACTTC CASSLNDETQYF
TRBJ1-4 14 - TRBV5-3 - TGTGCCAGAAATTACGGACGGGGAAATGAAAAACTGTTTTTT CARNYGRGNEKLFF
TRBJ1-1 14 - TRBV9 - TGTGCCAGCAGCAATCAGGGAGATAGCACTGAAGCTTTCTTT CASSNQGDSTEAFF
TRBJ1-4 16 - TRBV4-1 few TGCGCCAGCAGCACGCTAGCAGGGAGTGTCCGGGAAAAACTGTTTTTT CASSTLAGSVREKLFF
TRBJ1-5 13 - TRBV7-8 - TGTGCCAGCAGCGTAAAAGCAGGTCAGCCCCAGCATTTT CASSVKAGQPQHF
TRBJ2-2 15 TRBD2 TRBV4-1 - TGCGCCAGCAGCCACGCGGGGGCGAACACCGGGGAGCTGTTTTTT CASSHAGANTGELFF
TRBJ1-2 16 - TRBV21-1 - TGTGCCAGCAGCAAAGCTACAGGGGCCCTGAGGTATGGCTACACCTTC CASSKATGALRYGYTF
TRBJ1-2 15 - TRBV3-1/TRBV3-2 - TGTGCCAGCAGCCCAGTGGGGGGCGCGAGTGAAGGCTACACCTTC CASSPVGGASEGYTF
TRBJ1-3 19 - TRBV19 - TGTGCCAGTAGTAATTTGGCGGGACCTCCTTCTCCTACTGGAAACACCATATATTTT CASSNLAGPPSPTGNTIYF
TRBJ1-4 14 - TRBV19 - TGTGCCAGTAGTATTACGCATGCTGGGGAAAAACTGTTTTTT CASSITHAGEKLFF
TRBJ1-1 13 - TRBV18 - TGTGCCAGCTCACCCACAGAGAAGACTGAAGCTTTCTTT CASSPTEKTEAFF
TRBJ2-2 16 - TRBV5-1 - TGCGCCAGCAGCTTGGCCGGGGGCGAAGACACCGGGGAGCTGTTTTTT CASSLAGGEDTGELFF
TRBJ1-6 14 TRBD1 TRBV19 - TGTGCCAGTATTGACAGGGGCCATAATTCACCCCTCCACTTT CASIDRGHNSPLHF
TRBJ2-5 18 TRBD2 TRBV6-2/TRBV6-3 - TGTGCCAGCAGTTACTCAACTTACAGCGGGGGGGATCAAGAGACCCAGTACTTC CASSYSTYSGGDQETQYF
TRBJ2-2 17 TRBD2 TRBV3-1/TRBV3-2 - TGTGCCAGCAGCTACGAACCTACTAGCGGAGACACCGGGGAGCTGTTTTTT CASSYEPTSGDTGELFF
TRBJ1-5 14 - TRBV6-5 - TGTGCCAGCAGGCCGAGTTATAGCAATCAGCCCCAGCATTTT CASRPSYSNQPQHF
TRBJ2-2 16 TRBD2 TRBV11-2 - TGTGCCAGCAGCTTCTTGGCGGGGGCGAACACCGGGGAGCTGTTTTTT CASSFLAGANTGELFF
TRBJ1-1 13 - TRBV6-5 - TGTGCCAGCAGTCCCGACCGGTACACTACAGCTTTCTTT CASSPDRYTTAFF
TRBJ1-5 12 - TRBV2 - TGTGCCAGCAGTGGGAGGGATCAGCCCCAGCATTTT CASSGRDQPQHF
TRBJ2-5 14 - TRBV21-1 - TGTGCCAGCAATTGGGGACAGGGGCAAGAGACCCAGTACTTC CASNWGQGQETQYF
TRBJ1-6 14 TRBD1 TRBV29-1 - TGCAGCGTTGGCGACAGGGCCGGTAATTCACCCCTCCACTTT CSVGDRAGNSPLHF
TRBJ1-6 13 - TRBV6-1 - TGTGCCAGCAGTGACGAACGGAGCCTTCCCCTCCACTTT CASSDERSLPLHF
TRBJ2-1 14 TRBD1 TRBV24-1 - TGTGCCACCAGTGATGGACAGGGAAACAATGAGCAGTTCTTC CATSDGQGNNEQFF
TRBJ1-4 13 - TRBV10-3 - TGTGCCAGCCGTGGTGCTGGGGGTGAAAAACTGTTTTTT CASRGAGGEKLFF
TRBJ2-4 16 TRBD1 TRBV5-6 - TGTGCCAGCAGCTTAAACAGGGGGCCCCATAGGAACATTCAGTACTTC CASSLNRGPHRNIQYF
TRBJ1-2 14 - TRBV4-3 - TGCGCCAGCAGCCAAAAGGGCAGGGATTATGGCTACACCTTC CASSQKGRDYGYTF
TRBJ1-2 13 TRBD1 TRBV14 - TGTGCCAGCAGCCAAGCAGGGGGCTATGGCTACACCTTC CASSQAGGYGYTF
TRBJ2-4 19 - TRBV4-3 - TGCGCCAGCAGCCAAGAAGAGAGGGGGGTCAGGGATCGTGTGAACATTCAGTACTTC CASSQEERGVRDRVNIQYF
TRBJ1-1 14 - TRBV5-8 once TGTGCCAGCAGCTTGAAGGAGGGGTACACTGAAGCTTTCTTT CASSLKEGYTEAFF
TRBJ1-6 12 - TRBV7-9 - TGTGCCAGCAGCTTGACGGACGGAGCCCTCCACTTT CASSLTDGALHF
TRBJ1-2 12 - TRBV6-5 - TGTGCCAGCAGTCCACCTCCCTATGGCTACACCTTC CASSPPPYGYTF
TRBJ2-7 16 - TRBV12-5 - TGTGCTAGTGGTAAAGGACAGAGCCAACGCTCCTACGAGCAGTACTTC CASGKGQSQRSYEQYF
TRBJ1-6 13 - TRBV7-9 - TGTGCCAGCAGCTTAGGGGTTTCATCACCCCTCCACTTT CASSLGVSSPLHF
TRBJ1-2 13 - TRBV3-1/TRBV3-2 - TGTGCCAGCAGCCAAGCGGAGGGCTATGGCTACACCTTC CASSQAEGYGYTF
TRBJ1-1 11 - TRBV19 - TGTGCCAGCGAGTACGAGACTGAAGCTTTCTTT CASEYETEAFF
TRBJ1-1 17 TRBD1 TRBV7-2 - TGTGCCAGCAGCTCCTGGGGGACAGGGGGAGGAAACACTGAAGCTTTCTTT CASSSWGTGGGNTEAFF
TRBJ2-3 12 - TRBV10-2 - TGCGCCAGCCGGCATAGCACAGATACGCAGTATTTT CASRHSTDTQYF
TRBJ1-5 13 - TRBV12-3/TRBV12-4 - TGTGCCAGCAGGGGGGGGGCGGTTCAGCCCCAGCATTTT CASRGGAVQPQHF